The 16 T cell receptor beta chains below come from one sample, sequenced in a study of T cells after yellow fever vaccination. TCRdb reprocessed the 5' RACE reads via MiXCR and lists one record per CDR3 protein. The data show some 500,000 distinct CDR3 sequences, approximately 13% seen once. Sample: PBMCs, taken on the day of the yellow fever booster vaccination. The receptor source for this set is a man between 25 and 39 years old who received the YFV17D yellow fever vaccine.

V gene TRBV19 combines with J gene TRBJ2-3; the D gene could be TRBD1 or TRBD2 (5 bases each). V lost 5 bases and J lost 11, with 17 bases in between. The germline CDR1 and CDR2 sequences are LNHDA and SQIVND (reference sequence). CDR3 length: 13 amino acids. The CDR3 sequence: CASSAESGTLQYF. The CDR3 DNA follows: TGTGCCAGTAGTGCTGAGTCCGGGACCCTGCAGTATTTT.

This clonotype came up a few times. V is TRBV3-1 and J is TRBJ2-7; 7 nucleotides agree with TRBD2. J lost 5 bases, V lost 0 bases, and 7 bases had no gene match. This CDR3 has 15 residues. CDR1 LGHDT and CDR2 YNNKEL come from the germline V gene (reference sequence). Here the CDR3 DNA reads TGTGCCAGCAGCCAAGAAAGCGGGATCTACAACGAGCAGTACTTC. Encoded protein: CASSQESGIYNEQYF.

This rearrangement joins TRBV7-9 to TRBJ2-5, with 10 bases aligning to TRBD2. This CDR3 spans 15 amino acids. The V gene's germline CDR1 is SEHNR and CDR2 FQNEAQ (reference sequence). V shed 3 bases, J shed 5 bases, and the junction held 6 bases outside the gene matches. The CDR3 loop reads CASSLAAGGRETQYF. CDR3 DNA sequence: TGTGCCAGCAGCTTGGCAGCGGGAGGGCGCGAGACCCAGTACTTC.

The CDR3 region is CASPQGASSYEQYF. The CDR3 coding sequence is TGTGCCAGCCCCCAGGGGGCATCTTCCTACGAGCAGTACTTC. This rearrangement joins TRBV12-3 or TRBV12-4 to TRBJ2-7; 8 bases match TRBD1. The CDR3 spans 14 residues. With 8 bases clipped from V and 1 base from J, the junction kept 7 bases outside the gene matches.

The chain links TRBV5-1 to TRBJ2-1, with a weak D call TRBD2 (7 bases). The length of the CDR3 is 16 residues. Germline assignment: CDR1 SGHRS and CDR2 YFSETQ. V was pared by 1 base and J by 4 bases, with 15 bases between. The CDR3 loop reads CASSLRGGDGYNEQFF. DNA for the CDR3: TGCGCCAGCAGCTTGAGGGGGGGTGACGGGTACAATGAGCAGTTCTTC.

The CDR3 sequence is CASSYPESGGIYF. The CDR3 region has the DNA TGCGCCAGCAGCTACCCTGAATCGGGGGGGATCTACTTC. V and J are TRBV5-1 and TRBJ2-7; 8 bases are a match to TRBD2. Germline V gene lookup returns CDR1 SGHRS and CDR2 YFSETQ. This CDR3 is built from 13 residues. V shed 3 bases, J shed 13 bases, and the junction held 12 bases outside the gene matches.

This clonotype was recorded a few times. CDR3 region: CASSSSGTGYDTQYF. DNA for the CDR3: TGTGCCAGCAGCTCTTCCGGGACAGGGTACGATACGCAGTATTTT. The chain has TRBV5-6 and TRBJ2-3; 9 nucleotides agree with TRBD1. Germline loops: CDR1 SGHDT, CDR2 YYEEEE. The CDR3 has 15 residues. Germline trimming cut 3 bases from V and 6 bases from J; bases unmatched to any gene: 8.

This chain uses TRBV29-1 with TRBJ2-3; TRBD1 aligns across 7 bases. This CDR3 spans 11 amino acids. V trimming: 7 bases; J trimming: 6 bases; junction bases outside the gene matches: 4. Germline V gene lookup returns CDR1 SQVTM and CDR2 ANQGSEA. The chain's CDR3 is CSGRTGDTQYF. The CDR3, as DNA: TGCAGCGGTCGGACAGGCGATACGCAGTATTTT.

This clonotype occurred a few times. V gene TRBV29-1 combines with J gene TRBJ2-4, with 7 bases that match TRBD1. V shed 5 bases and J 9 bases; nucleotides not matched to a gene: 10. In germline, CDR1 is SQVTM, CDR2 ANQGSEA. This CDR3 has 13 residues. The CDR3: CSVSEGAYGIQYF. The CDR3 DNA reads TGCAGCGTTTCCGAGGGGGCTTACGGCATTCAGTACTTC. Together with reference TRBV29-1 and TRBJ2-4, the CDR3 gives the full variable domain: SAVISQKPSRDICQRGTSLTIQCQVDSQVTMMFWYRQQPGQSLTLIATANQGSEATYESGFVIDKFPISRPNLTFSTLTVSNMSPEDSSIYLCSVSEGAYGIQYFGAGTRLSVL.

J is TRBJ1-6 and V is TRBV12-3 or TRBV12-4; no clear D gene. Trimming took off 7 bases at V and 7 bases at J, with 8 bases between the two ends. This CDR3 contains 12 residues. CDR3 nucleotides: TGTGCCAGCACCTGGACGAATTCACCCCTCCACTTT. This sequence encodes CASTWTNSPLHF.

This clonotype was seen at least ten times. The chain is built from TRBV4-2 and TRBJ2-2; 7 bases are shared with TRBD1. Germline values: CDR1 LGHNA, CDR2 YNFKEQ. V was pared by 5 bases and J by 4 bases, with 10 bases of the junction left unmatched. The CDR3 runs 16 residues. CDR3 DNA: TGTGCCAGCAGCAATCCCCCCGGGACAGCCACCGGGGAGCTGTTTTTT. Amino acids: CASSNPPGTATGELFF.

This clonotype was observed a few times. The gene calls are TRBV4-2 and TRBJ2-3; 7 bases match TRBD2. The CDR3 extends over 19 amino acids. The J segment lost 2 bases and the V segment lost 4 bases, leaving 18 bases of the junction unmatched. Germline V lookup: CDR1 LGHNA, CDR2 YNFKEQ. CDR3 in DNA: TGTGCCAGCAGCCGCCTGGGGGAGGGGTTCGGAACGGACACAGATACGCAGTATTTT. Amino acids: CASSRLGEGFGTDTDTQYF.

This clonotype was seen many times. The genes are TRBV20-1 and TRBJ2-3; perhaps D is TRBD1 or TRBD2 (5 bases each). Germline CDR1 reads DFQATT; CDR2 reads SNEGSKA (reference sequence). CDR3 length: 12 amino acids. V gave up 5 bases and J gave up 6 bases, with 12 bases separating them. CDR3: CSAPRWGDTQYF. CDR3 DNA sequence: TGCAGTGCTCCCCGGTGGGGGGATACGCAGTATTTT.

This sequence joins TRBV9 and TRBJ2-3; D is ambiguous. Deletions cut 4 bases from V and 0 bases from J, with 12 bases between. This CDR3 contains 15 residues. The germline gives CDR1 SGDLS, CDR2 YYNGEE. Here the CDR3 reads CASSPPSVSTDTQYF. The CDR3 bases are TGTGCCAGCAGCCCTCCATCCGTTAGCACAGATACGCAGTATTTT.

This clonotype showed up just a few times. The chain couples TRBV19 to TRBJ2-7; 11 nucleotides line up with TRBD2. V dropped 3 bases and J dropped 3; count of bases not matched to a gene: 1. In germline, CDR1 is LNHDA, CDR2 SQIVND (reference sequence). The CDR3 totals 14 residues. The CDR3 nucleotides are TGTGCCAGTAGTATTGGGACTAGCGGCTACGAGCAGTACTTC. Translating gives CASSIGTSGYEQYF.

This chain connects TRBV12-3 or TRBV12-4 to TRBJ2-3, with 7 bases that match TRBD2. The CDR3 extends over 15 amino acids. The V gene end was trimmed by 7 bases and the J gene end by 4 bases; junction bases not matched to a gene: 11. The CDR3 region is CASTLGVGGADTQYF. The CDR3 nucleotides are TGTGCCAGCACCCTAGGGGTTGGGGGGGCAGATACGCAGTATTTT.